The source of this TCR beta chain is a study of molecular identifiers for immune sequencing clone quantification. MiXCR, applied by TCRdb to the PCR reads, yields one record per CDR3 protein. The sample has around 300,000 distinct CDR3 sequences, 24% seen once. For this clonotype: The antigen is not known.

Sorted cell numbers of roughly 18,000 to 1,000,000, with 10%, 30% or 50% RNA, served as input for naive CD8 libraries. CD8+CD4-CCR7+CD45RA+ cells were sorted as naive CD8 T cells. Study outcomes and limitations: Clonotypes surpassing 20 RNA copies contained over 97% of effector molecules, versus under 1% in naive cells.

Germline CDR1 and CDR2: LNHDA and SQIVND (reference sequence). V was shortened by 3 bases and J by 5 bases, with 15 bases between the two germline ends. The CDR3 has 15 amino acids. The receptor was isolated from a human donor in good health. Some libraries in this study had Jurkat cell RNA spiked in. The sample taken for sequencing was naive CD8+ T cells from blood, with Jurkat cell RNA spiked in. The sample's subset: FACS-sorted CD8+CD4-CCR7+CD45RA+ naive T cells. The V call is TRBV19, the J call TRBJ2-3; D is undetermined. CDR3 protein: CASSILFSVVDTQYF. CDR3 bases: TGTGCCAGTAGTATCCTTTTTAGTGTTGTAGATACGCAGTATTTT.